The clone carrying this T cell receptor beta chain came up once. What it binds is unknown. A read error may produce the germline difference seen at one junction end. This sample stems from a study of tumor and adjacent non-tumor tissue in lung cancer. As for the study in general: Patients comprised about eleven adenocarcinoma, 2 squamous cell carcinoma and 1 small cell lung cancer. General study results and limits: Top 100 clones took a larger repertoire share in normal lung. Shorter survival was associated with higher TCR diversity in tumors.

Three rounds of nested PCR, following a modified ARM-PCR protocol, produced the TCRbeta library. From the multiplex PCR reads, TCRdb called clonotypes with MiXCR, one entry per CDR3 protein. The data hold more than 85,000 distinct CDR3 sequences, with 84% observed a single time. The CDR3 length is 15 residues. Germline V lookup: CDR1 SGHAT, CDR2 FQNNGV. The template was RNA from unsorted bulk tissue. Material for sequencing was lung tumor tissue. The sequence came from an older man with non-small cell lung cancer. The genes are TRBV11-2 and TRBJ1-1, with D maybe TRBD1 (6 bases). This CDR3 is CTSSFANSRDTDAFF. In DNA form, the CDR3 reads TGTACCAGCAGCTTCGCCAATTCAAGGGACACTGACGCTTTCTTT.